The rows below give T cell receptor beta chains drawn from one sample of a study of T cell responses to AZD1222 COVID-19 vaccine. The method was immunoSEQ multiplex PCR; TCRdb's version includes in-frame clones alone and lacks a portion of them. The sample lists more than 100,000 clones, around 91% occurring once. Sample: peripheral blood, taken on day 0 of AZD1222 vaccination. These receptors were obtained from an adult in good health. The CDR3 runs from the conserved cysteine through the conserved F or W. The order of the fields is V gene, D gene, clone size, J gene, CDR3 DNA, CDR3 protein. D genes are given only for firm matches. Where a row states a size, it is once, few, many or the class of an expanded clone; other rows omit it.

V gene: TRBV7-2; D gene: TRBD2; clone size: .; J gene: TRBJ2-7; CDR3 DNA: TGTGCCAGCAGCCTTCAGACAAGCGGGGCCGGCGAGCAGTACTTC; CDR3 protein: CASSLQTSGAGEQYF
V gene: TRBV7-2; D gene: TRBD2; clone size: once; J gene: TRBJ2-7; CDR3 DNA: TGTGCCAGCAGCCGGCGGGGCGGGGGGCAAACGGGGTACTTC; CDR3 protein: CASSRRGGGQTGYF
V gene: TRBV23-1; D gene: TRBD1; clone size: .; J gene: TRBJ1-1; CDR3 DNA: TGCGCCAGCAGTCCCTTGGACAGGGCCACTGAAGCTTTCTTT; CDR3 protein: CASSPLDRATEAFF
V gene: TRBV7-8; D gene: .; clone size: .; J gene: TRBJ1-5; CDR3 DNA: TGTGCCAGCAGCTTCATGAAGGTGGGAAATCAGCCCCAGCATTTT; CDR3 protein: CASSFMKVGNQPQHF
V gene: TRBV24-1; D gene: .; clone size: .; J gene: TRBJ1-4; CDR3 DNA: TGTGCCACTTGCCTAGTACCCCGGATAACTAATGAAAAACTGTTTTTT; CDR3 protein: CATCLVPRITNEKLFF
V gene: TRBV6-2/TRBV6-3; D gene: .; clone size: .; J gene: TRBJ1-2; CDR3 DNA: TGTGCCAGCAGTACGGCTGGCAGGGACTATGGCTACACCTTC; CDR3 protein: CASSTAGRDYGYTF
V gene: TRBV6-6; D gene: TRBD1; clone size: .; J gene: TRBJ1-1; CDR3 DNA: TGTGCCAGCAGTTACCCCCAGGGGGGGCGGGCTTTCTTT; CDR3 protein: CASSYPQGGRAFF
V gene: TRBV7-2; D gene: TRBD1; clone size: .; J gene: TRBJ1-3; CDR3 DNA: TGTGCCAGCAGCTGGACAGGTGCTGGAAACACCATATATTTT; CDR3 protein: CASSWTGAGNTIYF
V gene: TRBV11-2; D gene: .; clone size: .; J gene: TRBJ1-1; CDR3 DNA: TGTGCCAGCAGCCCCGCCCACCCTTCGGACACTGAAGCTTTCTTT; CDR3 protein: CASSPAHPSDTEAFF
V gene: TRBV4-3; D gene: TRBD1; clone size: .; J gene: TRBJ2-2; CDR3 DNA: TGCGCCAGCAGCCAGCAAACAGGGGGGATCGGGGAGCTGTTTTTT; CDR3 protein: CASSQQTGGIGELFF
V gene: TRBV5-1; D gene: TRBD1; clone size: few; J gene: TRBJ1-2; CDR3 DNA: TGCGCCAGCAGCTTGAGTGGACAGGGGGGTGGCTACACCTTC; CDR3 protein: CASSLSGQGGGYTF
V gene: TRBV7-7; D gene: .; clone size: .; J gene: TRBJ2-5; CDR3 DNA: TGTGCCAGCAGCCCTAACTCGGGGGGCCGAGAGACCCAGTACTTC; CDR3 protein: CASSPNSGGRETQYF
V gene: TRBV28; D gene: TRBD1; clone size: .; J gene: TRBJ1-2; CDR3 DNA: TGTGCCAGCAGCCTTATTGGAACGTGGGGCAGGGGGCCAGCTAACTATGGCTACACCTTC; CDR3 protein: CASSLIGTWGRGPANYGYTF
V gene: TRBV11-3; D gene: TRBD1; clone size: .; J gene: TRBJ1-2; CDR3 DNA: TGTGCCAGCAGCCTAACAGGGGGCAGGGGCTACACCTTC; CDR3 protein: CASSLTGGRGYTF
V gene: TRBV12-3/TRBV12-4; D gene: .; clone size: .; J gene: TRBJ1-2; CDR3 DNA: TGTGCCAGCAATGGGGACTCAAACTATGGCTACACCTTC; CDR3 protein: CASNGDSNYGYTF
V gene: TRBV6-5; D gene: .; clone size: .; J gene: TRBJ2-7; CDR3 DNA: TGTGCCAGCAGTTACTCTCTATTCTACGAGCAGTACTTC; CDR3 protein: CASSYSLFYEQYF
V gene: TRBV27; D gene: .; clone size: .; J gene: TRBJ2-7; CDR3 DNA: TGTGCCACCGCCCCGAGGGCGGGGAGCTCCTACGAGCAGTACTTC; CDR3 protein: CATAPRAGSSYEQYF
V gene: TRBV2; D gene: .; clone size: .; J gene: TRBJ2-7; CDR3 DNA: TGTGCCAGCAGAGAAATCCGGGCCCCTAAAACCCACGAGCAGTACTTC; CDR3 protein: CASREIRAPKTHEQYF
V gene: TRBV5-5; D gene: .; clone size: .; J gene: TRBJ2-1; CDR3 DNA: TGTGCCAGCAGCGGGGGTTACAATGAGCAGTTCTTC; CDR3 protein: CASSGGYNEQFF
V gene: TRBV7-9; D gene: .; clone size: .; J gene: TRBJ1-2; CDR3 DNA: TGTGCCAGCAGCCCCCCCCTGGGTGTTGGCTACACCTTC; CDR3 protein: CASSPPLGVGYTF
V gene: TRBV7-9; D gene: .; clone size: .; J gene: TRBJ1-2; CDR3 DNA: TGTGCCAGCAGCTTAACCCCGAACTATGGCTACACCTTC; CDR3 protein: CASSLTPNYGYTF
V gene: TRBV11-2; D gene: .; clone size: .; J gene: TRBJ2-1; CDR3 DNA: TGTGCCAGCAGCTTCTCGTGGACAGAAAAGACTTCCAATGAGCAGTTCTTC; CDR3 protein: CASSFSWTEKTSNEQFF
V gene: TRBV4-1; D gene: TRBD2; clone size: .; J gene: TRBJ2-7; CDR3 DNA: TGCGCCAGCAGCCAAGTCCCGGGGGGGACCGCCTACGAGCAGTACTTC; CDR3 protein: CASSQVPGGTAYEQYF
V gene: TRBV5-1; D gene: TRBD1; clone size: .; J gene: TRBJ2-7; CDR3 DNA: TGCGCCAGCAGCCTGGACAGGGACAATGCACAGCAGTACTTC; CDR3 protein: CASSLDRDNAQQYF
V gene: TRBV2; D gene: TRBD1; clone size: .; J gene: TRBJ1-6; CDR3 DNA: TGTGCCAGAACGACAGGGGAAAATAATTCACCCCTCCACTTT; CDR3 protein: CARTTGENNSPLHF
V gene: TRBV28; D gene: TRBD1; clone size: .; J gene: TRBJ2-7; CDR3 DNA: TGTGCCAGCAGTTTATTTGGGACAGGGGATCGGTACGAGCAGTACTTC; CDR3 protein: CASSLFGTGDRYEQYF
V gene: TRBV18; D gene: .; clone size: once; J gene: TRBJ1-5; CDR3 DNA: TGTGCCAGCTCACCGGGGGCCACTGGTCAGCCCCAGCATTTT; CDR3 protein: CASSPGATGQPQHF
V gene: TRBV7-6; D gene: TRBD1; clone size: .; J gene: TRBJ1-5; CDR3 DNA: TGTGCCAGCAGCCCAGGGGGCGGAGGTGGGGGCAATCAGCCCCAGCATTTT; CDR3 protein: CASSPGGGGGGNQPQHF
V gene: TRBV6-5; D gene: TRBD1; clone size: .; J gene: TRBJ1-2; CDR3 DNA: TGTGCCAGCAGTTTGGGACAGGCTGATGGCTACACCTTC; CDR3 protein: CASSLGQADGYTF
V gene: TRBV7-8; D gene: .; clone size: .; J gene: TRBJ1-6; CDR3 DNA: TGTGCCAGCAGCTTAGGTCCCATCAGGCCCTCCTATAATTCACCCCTCCACTTT; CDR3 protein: CASSLGPIRPSYNSPLHF
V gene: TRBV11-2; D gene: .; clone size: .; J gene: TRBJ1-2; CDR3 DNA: TGTGCCAGCAGCTCATTGAGGCTTGATTATGGCTACACCTTC; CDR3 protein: CASSSLRLDYGYTF
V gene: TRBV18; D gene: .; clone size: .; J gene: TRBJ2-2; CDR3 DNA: TGTGCCAGCTCACCACCGGGCTCTAGCGCTAACACCGGGGAGCTGTTTTTT; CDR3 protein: CASSPPGSSANTGELFF
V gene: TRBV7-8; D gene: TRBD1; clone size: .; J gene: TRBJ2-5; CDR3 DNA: TGTGCCAGCAGCCAACCCAAGGGTGAGGGGGCAATTACACCCATTGGGACCCAGTACTTC; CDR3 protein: CASSQPKGEGAITPIGTQYF
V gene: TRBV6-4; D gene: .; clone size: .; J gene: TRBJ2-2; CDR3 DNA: TGTGCCAGCAGCGATAATTGGACCGGGGAGCTGTTTTTT; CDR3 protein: CASSDNWTGELFF
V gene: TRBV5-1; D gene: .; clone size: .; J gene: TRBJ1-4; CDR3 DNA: TGCGCCAGCAGTCCCTACGGGAATGAAAAACTGTTTTTT; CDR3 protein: CASSPYGNEKLFF
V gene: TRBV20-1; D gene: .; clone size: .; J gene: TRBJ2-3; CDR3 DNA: TGCAGTGCTAGTTCGGTCGCCCCCTCCGATACGCAGTATTTT; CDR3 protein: CSASSVAPSDTQYF
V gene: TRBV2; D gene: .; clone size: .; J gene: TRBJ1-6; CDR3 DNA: TGTGCCAGCAAACGCGAAAGCTCCTATAATTCACCCCTCCACTTT; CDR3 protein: CASKRESSYNSPLHF
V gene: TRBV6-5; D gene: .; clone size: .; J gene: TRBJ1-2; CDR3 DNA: TGTGCCAGCAGCGAGATGGGGGCGTCGTATGGCTACACCTTC; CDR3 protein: CASSEMGASYGYTF
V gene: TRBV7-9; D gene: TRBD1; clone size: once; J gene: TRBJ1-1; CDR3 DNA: TGTGCCAGCAGCTTATCTGTGCGCGGGGGACAGGGATGGGCTGAAGCTTTCTTT; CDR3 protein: CASSLSVRGGQGWAEAFF
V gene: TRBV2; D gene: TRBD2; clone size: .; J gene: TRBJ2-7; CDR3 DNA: TGTGCCAGCAGGCGACTAGCGGGGAACTCCTACGAGCAGTACTTC; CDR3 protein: CASRRLAGNSYEQYF
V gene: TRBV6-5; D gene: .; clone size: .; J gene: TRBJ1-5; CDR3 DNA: TGTGCCAGCAGGGCACTCAATCAGCCCCAGCATTTT; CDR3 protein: CASRALNQPQHF
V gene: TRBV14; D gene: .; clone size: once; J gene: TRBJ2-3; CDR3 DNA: TGTGCCAGCAGCCAAGGAATTCGGGACTTGCAGTATTTT; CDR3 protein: CASSQGIRDLQYF
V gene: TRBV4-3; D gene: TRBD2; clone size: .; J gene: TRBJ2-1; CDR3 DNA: TGCGCCAGCAGCCAAGATATGCAGCGGGGGGGTTGGAATGAGCAGTTCTTC; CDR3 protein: CASSQDMQRGGWNEQFF
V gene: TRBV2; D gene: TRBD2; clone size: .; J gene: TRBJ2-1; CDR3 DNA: TGTGCCAGCAGTGTTCGGGGGGATGAGCAGTTCTTC; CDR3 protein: CASSVRGDEQFF
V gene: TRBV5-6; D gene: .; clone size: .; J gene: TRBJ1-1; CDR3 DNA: TGTGCCAGCAGCTTGGGGACTTCCCCTGAAGCTTTCTTT; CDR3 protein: CASSLGTSPEAFF
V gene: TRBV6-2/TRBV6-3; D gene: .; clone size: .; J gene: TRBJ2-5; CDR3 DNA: TGTGCCAGCAGTTACTCGAGAGTAGCAGCGGGTAGGGGGCAAGAGACCCAGTACTTC; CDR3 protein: CASSYSRVAAGRGQETQYF
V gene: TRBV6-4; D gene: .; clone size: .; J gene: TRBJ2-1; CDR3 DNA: TGTGCCAGCAGTGTCACAGGGACCTACAATGAGCAGTTCTTC; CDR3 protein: CASSVTGTYNEQFF
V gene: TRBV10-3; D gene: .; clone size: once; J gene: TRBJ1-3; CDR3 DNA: TGTGCCATCAGCGACCGTACAGGGTCCGGAAACACCATATATTTT; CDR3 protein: CAISDRTGSGNTIYF
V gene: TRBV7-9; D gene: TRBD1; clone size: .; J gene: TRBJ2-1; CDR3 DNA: TGTGCCAGCAGCCTACAGGGGGCATACAATGAGCAGTTCTTC; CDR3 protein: CASSLQGAYNEQFF